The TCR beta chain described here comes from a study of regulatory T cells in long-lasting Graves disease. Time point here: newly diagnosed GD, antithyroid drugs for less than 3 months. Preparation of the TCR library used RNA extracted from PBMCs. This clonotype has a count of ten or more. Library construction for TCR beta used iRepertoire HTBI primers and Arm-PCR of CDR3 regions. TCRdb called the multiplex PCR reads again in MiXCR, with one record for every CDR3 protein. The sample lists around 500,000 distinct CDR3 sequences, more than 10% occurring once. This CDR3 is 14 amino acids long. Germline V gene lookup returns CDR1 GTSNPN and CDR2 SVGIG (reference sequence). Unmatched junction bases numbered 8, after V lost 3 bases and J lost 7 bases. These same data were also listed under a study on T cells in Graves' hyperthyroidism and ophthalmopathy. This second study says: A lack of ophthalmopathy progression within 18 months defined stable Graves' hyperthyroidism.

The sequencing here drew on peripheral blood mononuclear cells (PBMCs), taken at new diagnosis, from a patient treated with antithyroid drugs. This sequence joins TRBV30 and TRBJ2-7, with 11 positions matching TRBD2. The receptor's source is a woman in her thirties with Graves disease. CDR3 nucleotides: TGTGCCTGGAGGACTAGCGGGGACCTGGGGGAGCAGTACTTC. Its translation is CAWRTSGDLGEQYF.